Included here is one T cell receptor (beta chain) sequence, with context. V was trimmed by 2 bases and J by 5 bases, leaving 15 bases between them. The CDR3 loop spans 14 amino acids. Germline V gene data show CDR1 as SQVTM and CDR2 as ANQGSEA. Clinical history reported by participants formed the basis on which cohorts were assigned. Sequencing used immunoSEQ multiplex PCR; TCRdb keeps in-frame clones, though not all of them. Found here are about 200,000 clones, less than 90% of them singletons; the top ten hold around 4.5%. These data originate in a study of blood T cell repertoires in COVID-19. The sequence was collected from a woman between 25 and 40 years old who had been exposed to COVID-19. The rearrangement uses TRBV29-1 and TRBJ1-2; maybe TRBD1 (6 bases). The sequenced sample consisted of PBMCs or T cells enriched from blood (not recorded which). The chain's CDR3 is CSVESWTVGYGYTF. The CDR3 DNA follows: TGCAGCGTTGAAAGCTGGACAGTTGGATATGGCTACACCTTC.